A selection of T cell receptor beta chains follows, all from one sample in a study of T cell responses to AZD1222 COVID-19 vaccine. TCRdb's copy holds only in-frame clones and misses some; the assay was immunoSEQ multiplex PCR. Seen here are about 150,000 clones, around nine tenths observed once, and the top ten hold 5.5% to 8.5%. The source was peripheral blood, collected after recovery from COVID-19. The source of these receptors is an adult who had recovered from COVID-19. The CDR3 runs from the conserved cysteine through the conserved F or W. Fields, in order: J gene, V gene, clone size, D gene, CDR3 DNA, CDR3 protein. D genes are given only for firm matches. The size field is filled for only some rows; it gives once, few, many or a size class.

j_call: TRBJ1-4; v_call: TRBV2; clone_size: .; d_call: TRBD1; cdr3_nt: TGTGCCAGCAGTGTCTCTGGACAGGGAGGGGAAAAACTGTTTTTT; cdr3_aa: CASSVSGQGGEKLFF
j_call: TRBJ1-2; v_call: TRBV7-9; clone_size: .; d_call: .; cdr3_nt: TGTGCCAGCAGCTCCGCGGGTGGGGCCGGCTATGGCTACACCTTC; cdr3_aa: CASSSAGGAGYGYTF
j_call: TRBJ1-1; v_call: TRBV6-2/TRBV6-3; clone_size: .; d_call: TRBD1; cdr3_nt: TGTGCCAGCAGTTACTCACTGACAGGGTGGAACACTGAAGCTTTCTTT; cdr3_aa: CASSYSLTGWNTEAFF
j_call: TRBJ2-7; v_call: TRBV4-1; clone_size: .; d_call: TRBD2; cdr3_nt: TGCGCCAGCAGCCTTCTTGGAGCGGGATACGAGCAGTACTTC; cdr3_aa: CASSLLGAGYEQYF
j_call: TRBJ2-6; v_call: TRBV6-5; clone_size: once; d_call: .; cdr3_nt: TGTGCCAGCACCCCGGAGGGGGCCAACGTCCTGACTTTC; cdr3_aa: CASTPEGANVLTF
j_call: TRBJ1-4; v_call: TRBV28; clone_size: .; d_call: .; cdr3_nt: TGTGCCAGCGGGCCTCCAGGGTTGCGGGGGTTATTTGGTGAAAAACTGTTTTTT; cdr3_aa: CASGPPGLRGLFGEKLFF
j_call: TRBJ1-5; v_call: TRBV5-1; clone_size: .; d_call: .; cdr3_nt: TGCGCCAGCAGCTTGAATGACGGGAATGGCCAGCCCCAGCATTTT; cdr3_aa: CASSLNDGNGQPQHF
j_call: TRBJ1-2; v_call: TRBV28; clone_size: .; d_call: TRBD1; cdr3_nt: TGTGCCAGCAGTCCCGGACAGGGGATAAACTATGGCTACACCTTC; cdr3_aa: CASSPGQGINYGYTF
j_call: TRBJ2-3; v_call: TRBV3-1/TRBV3-2; clone_size: .; d_call: .; cdr3_nt: TGTGCCAGCAGCCCCACCGGAGATACGCAGTATTTT; cdr3_aa: CASSPTGDTQYF
j_call: TRBJ1-4; v_call: TRBV28; clone_size: .; d_call: TRBD1; cdr3_nt: TGTGCCAGCAGTGAACAGGGGGCGGGTGAAAAACTGTTTTTT; cdr3_aa: CASSEQGAGEKLFF
j_call: TRBJ2-7; v_call: TRBV28; clone_size: .; d_call: TRBD1; cdr3_nt: TGTGCCAGCAGGCAGGGACAGGGAGTCCTCTACGAGCAGTACTTC; cdr3_aa: CASRQGQGVLYEQYF
j_call: TRBJ1-2; v_call: TRBV4-3; clone_size: .; d_call: .; cdr3_nt: TGCGCCAGCAGCCAAGACAGAACACTCCATGGCTACACCTTC; cdr3_aa: CASSQDRTLHGYTF
j_call: TRBJ2-2; v_call: TRBV5-4; clone_size: .; d_call: .; cdr3_nt: TGTGCCAGCAGCTTGGAGTCGTATACCGGGGAGCTGTTTTTT; cdr3_aa: CASSLESYTGELFF
j_call: TRBJ2-1; v_call: TRBV7-3; clone_size: few; d_call: .; cdr3_nt: TGTGCCAGCAGCCCAACCGGGACACAGAATGAGCAGTTCTTC; cdr3_aa: CASSPTGTQNEQFF
j_call: TRBJ2-7; v_call: TRBV18; clone_size: .; d_call: TRBD1; cdr3_nt: TGTGCCAGCTCATCGACGGGACAGGCAGAGTCCTACGAGCAGTACTTC; cdr3_aa: CASSSTGQAESYEQYF
j_call: TRBJ2-3; v_call: TRBV7-9; clone_size: .; d_call: TRBD2; cdr3_nt: TGTGCCAGCAGCTTAAGCCAGCGGGAGAAAACAGATACGCAGTATTTT; cdr3_aa: CASSLSQREKTDTQYF
j_call: TRBJ2-1; v_call: TRBV7-2; clone_size: .; d_call: TRBD1; cdr3_nt: TGTGCCATACGGACAGGGGACAATGAGCAGTTCTTC; cdr3_aa: CAIRTGDNEQFF
j_call: TRBJ2-3; v_call: TRBV5-1; clone_size: .; d_call: TRBD2; cdr3_nt: TGCGCCAGCGCCGCGGGGAGCGGGGGGGCCGGTGTCACAGATACGCAGTATTTT; cdr3_aa: CASAAGSGGAGVTDTQYF
j_call: TRBJ2-4; v_call: TRBV6-4; clone_size: .; d_call: .; cdr3_nt: TGTGCCAGCAGTGACTCTAGGGACACTGAGATTCTAGCCAAAAACATTCAGTACTTC; cdr3_aa: CASSDSRDTEILAKNIQYF
j_call: TRBJ2-1; v_call: TRBV28; clone_size: .; d_call: TRBD2; cdr3_nt: TGTGCCAGCAGTTTATCGGGGGGCTACAATGAGCAGTTCTTC; cdr3_aa: CASSLSGGYNEQFF
j_call: TRBJ2-1; v_call: TRBV9; clone_size: once; d_call: TRBD2; cdr3_nt: TGTGCCAGCAGCTATCGGACTAGCGGGGACTACAATGAGCAGTTCTTC; cdr3_aa: CASSYRTSGDYNEQFF
j_call: TRBJ2-1; v_call: TRBV29-1; clone_size: .; d_call: .; cdr3_nt: TGCAGCGTTAGATTTGCGGACAAGTCCTACAATGAGCAGTTCTTC; cdr3_aa: CSVRFADKSYNEQFF
j_call: TRBJ1-1; v_call: TRBV28; clone_size: .; d_call: .; cdr3_nt: TGTGCCAGCAGTTTATCGAAGGGGGGATTCACTGAAGCTTTCTTT; cdr3_aa: CASSLSKGGFTEAFF
j_call: TRBJ1-5; v_call: TRBV3-1/TRBV3-2; clone_size: few; d_call: .; cdr3_nt: TGTGCCAGCAGCCAAGATGCGGGATCGGACCAGCCCCAGCATTTT; cdr3_aa: CASSQDAGSDQPQHF
j_call: TRBJ1-2; v_call: TRBV6-6; clone_size: once; d_call: TRBD1; cdr3_nt: TGTGCCAGCAGCCCAGGGGGCAACTATGGCTACACCTTC; cdr3_aa: CASSPGGNYGYTF
j_call: TRBJ1-4; v_call: TRBV5-1; clone_size: .; d_call: TRBD1; cdr3_nt: TGCGCCAGCAGCTCTACAGGGGGCGAAGGTGAAAAACTGTTTTTT; cdr3_aa: CASSSTGGEGEKLFF